Following are 8 T cell receptor beta chains from one sample sequenced in a study of blood T cells in healthy people across ages. Together with a sample-barcoded 5' primer, a J-beta primer mix was included in a second PCR lasting roughly 6 to 12 cycles. In TCRdb, the 5' RACE reads were re-called with MiXCR into one record per CDR3 protein. The data hold about 730,000 distinct CDR3 sequences, with roughly 47% observed a single time. The sequenced material came from blood. The receptors come from a woman aged 55-69 years in good health.

The rearrangement uses TRBV7-9 and TRBJ1-2, with 9 bases matching TRBD1. The CDR3 runs 15 residues. Germline values: CDR1 SEHNR, CDR2 FQNEAQ (reference sequence). V was clipped by 5 bases and J by 8 bases; unmatched bases: 12. The CDR3 spells CASSPNTGGARGYTF. In DNA, the CDR3 is TGTGCCAGCAGCCCGAATACAGGGGGCGCGAGGGGCTACACCTTC. The full variable domain, its missing parts supplied by reference TRBV7-9 and TRBJ1-2, is DTGVSQNPRHKITKRGQNVTFRCDPISEHNRLYWYRQTLGQGPEFLTYFQNEAQLEKSRLLSDRFSAERPKGSFSTLEIQRTEQGDSAMYLCASSPNTGGARGYTFGSGTRLTVV.

In regard to this clonotype: One base away lies a much larger clone, so this may be a sequencing read error. The V gene is TRBV7-2, the J gene TRBJ1-5, with D uncertain. The DNA end is a closer match to TRBJ2-3, so the J assignment may be wrong. Per the germline V gene, CDR1 is SGHTA and CDR2 is FQGNSA. The CDR3 extends over 16 amino acids. CDR3 sequence (DNA): TGTGCCAGCAGCTTAGGCAGCCTATATAGCAATCAGCCCCAGTATTTT. Its protein is CASSLGSLYSNQPQYF.

Comments on this clonotype: A much larger clone lies a single base off, so this may be a read error. J is TRBJ2-3 and V is TRBV3-1; 12 bases are a match to TRBD2. With 8 bases clipped from V and 3 bases from J, the junction kept 9 bases outside the gene matches. The germline CDR1 and CDR2 sequences are LGHDT and YNNKEL (reference sequence). The CDR3 spans 16 residues. The DNA for the CDR3 is TGTGCCAGCGCCTCCTCTAGCGGGGGGGCGACAGATACGCAGTATTTT. Protein sequence: CASASSSGGATDTQYF.

CDR3 nucleotide sequence: TGTGCCAGCAGCTTAACTGCTGGGGCGGTGAACACTGAAGCTTTCTTT. It translates to CASSLTAGAVNTEAFF. The genes are TRBV7-3 and TRBJ1-1; D possibly corresponds to TRBD1 (5 bases). CDR1 and CDR2 from the germline V gene are SGHTA and FQGTGA. The CDR3 totals 16 residues. V lost 0 bases to trimming and J lost 0 bases, with 11 bases between them.

The V gene is TRBV6-2 or TRBV6-3, the J gene TRBJ2-2; the D gene could be TRBD1 or TRBD2 (6 bases each). Germline CDR1 MNHEY, CDR2 SVGEGT. Trimming left V 6 bases short and J 7 bases short, with 12 bases between. This CDR3 spans 13 amino acids. CDR3 sequence reads: CASSPRGGGELFF. The CDR3 DNA reads as TGTGCCAGCAGCCCCAGGGGAGGCGGGGAGCTGTTTTTT.

The rearrangement links TRBV7-3 to TRBJ2-1, with a tentative D call TRBD2 (6 bases). The germline V gene has CDR1 SGHTA and CDR2 FQGTGA. V dropped 2 bases and J dropped 12 bases, with 17 bases sitting between them. CDR3 size: 14 residues. The DNA of the CDR3 is TGTGCCAGCAGCTTACTCGGAGGGGCCGGTGGGCAGTTCTTC. Its translation is CASSLLGGAGGQFF.

This clonotype has a handful of counts. The CDR3 region is CASSLGAFTDTQYF. CDR3 sequence (DNA): TGCGCCAGCAGCTTGGGGGCCTTCACAGATACGCAGTATTTT. This chain joins TRBV5-1 and TRBJ2-3, with D unclear. Germline assignment: CDR1 SGHRS and CDR2 YFSETQ. This CDR3 region has 14 residues. V lost 0 bases, J lost 2 bases, and 7 bases lay in between.

This clonotype was observed a single time. V usage is TRBV20-1 and J usage is TRBJ2-5, with D perhaps matching TRBD2 (6 bases). CDR1 is DFQATT and CDR2 is SNEGSKA in the germline V gene (reference sequence). V was trimmed by 1 base and J by 7 bases, leaving 16 bases between them. The CDR3 totals 14 residues. Here the CDR3 DNA reads TGCAGTGCTAGAGCTTCGGGGAACGGGAGGACCCAGTACTTC. Protein product: CSARASGNGRTQYF.